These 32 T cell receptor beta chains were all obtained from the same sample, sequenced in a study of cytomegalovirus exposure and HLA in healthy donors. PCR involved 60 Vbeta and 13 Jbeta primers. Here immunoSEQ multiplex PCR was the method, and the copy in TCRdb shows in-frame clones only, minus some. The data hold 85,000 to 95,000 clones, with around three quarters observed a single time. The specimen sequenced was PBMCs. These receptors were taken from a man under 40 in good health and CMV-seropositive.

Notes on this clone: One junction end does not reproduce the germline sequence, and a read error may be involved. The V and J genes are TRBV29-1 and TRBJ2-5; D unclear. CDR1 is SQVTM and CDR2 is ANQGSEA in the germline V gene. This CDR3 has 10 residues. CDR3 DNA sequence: TGCAGCGTTGGGGCATTTCCCACGAACTTC. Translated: CSVGAFPTNF.

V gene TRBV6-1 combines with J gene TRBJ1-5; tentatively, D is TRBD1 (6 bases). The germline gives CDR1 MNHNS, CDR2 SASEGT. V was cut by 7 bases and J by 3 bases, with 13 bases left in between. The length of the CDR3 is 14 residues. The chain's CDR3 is CASTPGVLNQPQHF. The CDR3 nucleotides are TGTGCCAGCACCCCAGGGGTGCTCAATCAGCCCCAGCATTTT.

CDR3 in amino acids: CASSGSRGLEQYF. DNA for the CDR3: TGTGCCAGTAGTGGCTCCAGGGGGCTCGAGCAGTACTTC. The chain is built from TRBV19 and TRBJ2-7, with TRBD1 identical over 8 bases. The V and J ends lost 5 bases and 6 bases, in that order; junction bases with no gene match: 6. Germline V gene sequence: CDR1 LNHDA, CDR2 SQIVND (reference sequence). The CDR3 sequence is 13 residues long.

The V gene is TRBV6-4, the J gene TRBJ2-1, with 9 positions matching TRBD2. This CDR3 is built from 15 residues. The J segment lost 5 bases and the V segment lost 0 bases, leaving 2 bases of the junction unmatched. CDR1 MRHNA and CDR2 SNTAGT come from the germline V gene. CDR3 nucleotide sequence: TGTGCCAGCAGTGACTCGACTAGCGGAAACAATGAGCAGTTCTTC. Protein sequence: CASSDSTSGNNEQFF.

The CDR3 DNA sequence: TGTGCCAGCAGCTCCGAGCGGGTTTGGGGCTTTGGGACCATATATTTT. Translation gives CASSSERVWGFGTIYF. The rearrangement joins TRBV7-9 to TRBJ1-3; tentative D call: TRBD1 (5 bases). There are 16 residues in the CDR3. V gave up 4 bases and J gave up 10 bases, with 23 bases separating them. Germline loops: CDR1 SEHNR, CDR2 FQNEAQ (reference sequence).

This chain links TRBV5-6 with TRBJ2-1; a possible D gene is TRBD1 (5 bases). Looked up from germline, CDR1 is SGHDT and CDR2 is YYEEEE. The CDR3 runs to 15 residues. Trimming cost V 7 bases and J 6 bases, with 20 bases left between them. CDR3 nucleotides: TGTGCCAGCTGTTACGCAGGTAGTAGGGGCAATGAGCAGTTCTTC. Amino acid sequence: CASCYAGSRGNEQFF.

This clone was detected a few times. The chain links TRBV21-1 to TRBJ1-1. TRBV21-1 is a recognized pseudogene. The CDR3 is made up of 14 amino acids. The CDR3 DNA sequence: TGTGCCAGCAGCGCCCGCCAGGACTTCACTGAAGCTTTCTTT. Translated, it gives CASSARQDFTEAFF.

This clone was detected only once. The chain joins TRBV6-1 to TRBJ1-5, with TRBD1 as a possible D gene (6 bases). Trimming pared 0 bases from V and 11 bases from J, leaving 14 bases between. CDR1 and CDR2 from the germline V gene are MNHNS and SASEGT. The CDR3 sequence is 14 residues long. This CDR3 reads CASSEAGGLVTQHF. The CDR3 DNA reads TGTGCCAGCAGTGAAGCAGGGGGTCTGGTAACCCAGCATTTT.

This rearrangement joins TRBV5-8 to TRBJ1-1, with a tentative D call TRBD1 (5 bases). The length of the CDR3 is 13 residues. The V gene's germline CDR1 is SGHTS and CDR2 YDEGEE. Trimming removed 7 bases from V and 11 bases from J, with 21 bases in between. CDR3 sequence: CASGTGRDVQAFF. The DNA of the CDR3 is TGTGCCAGCGGAACAGGAAGGGATGTTCAGGCTTTCTTT.

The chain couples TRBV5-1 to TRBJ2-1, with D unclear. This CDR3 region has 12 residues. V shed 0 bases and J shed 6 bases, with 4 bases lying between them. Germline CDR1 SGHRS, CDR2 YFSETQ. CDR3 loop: CASSLVRNEQFF. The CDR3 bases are TGCGCCAGCAGCTTGGTTCGCAATGAGCAGTTCTTC.

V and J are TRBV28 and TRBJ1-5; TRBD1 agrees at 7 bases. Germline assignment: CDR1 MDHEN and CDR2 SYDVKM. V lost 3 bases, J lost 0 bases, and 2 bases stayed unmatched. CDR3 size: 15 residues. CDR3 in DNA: TGTGCCAGCAGTTTGCCAGGGGGTAGCAATCAGCCCCAGCATTTT. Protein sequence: CASSLPGGSNQPQHF.

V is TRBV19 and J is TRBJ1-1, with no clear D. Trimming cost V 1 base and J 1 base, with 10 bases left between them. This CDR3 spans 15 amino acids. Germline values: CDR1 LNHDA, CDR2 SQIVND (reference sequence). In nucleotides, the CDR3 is TGTGCCAGTAGTATAGCTGGAGCACCGAACACTGAAGCTTTCTTT. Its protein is CASSIAGAPNTEAFF.

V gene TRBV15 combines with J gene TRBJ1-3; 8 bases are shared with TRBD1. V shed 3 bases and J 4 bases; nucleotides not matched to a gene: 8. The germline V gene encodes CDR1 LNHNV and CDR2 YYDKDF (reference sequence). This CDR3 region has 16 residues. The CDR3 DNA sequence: TGTGCCACCAGCAGCTTGACAGGGGATTACGGAAACACCATATATTTT. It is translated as CATSSLTGDYGNTIYF. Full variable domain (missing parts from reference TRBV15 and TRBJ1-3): DAMVIQNPRYQVTQFGKPVTLSCSQTLNHNVMYWYQQKSSQAPKLLFHYYDKDFNNEADTPDNFQSRRPNTSFCFLDIRSPGLGDTAMYLCATSSLTGDYGNTIYFGEGSWLTVV.

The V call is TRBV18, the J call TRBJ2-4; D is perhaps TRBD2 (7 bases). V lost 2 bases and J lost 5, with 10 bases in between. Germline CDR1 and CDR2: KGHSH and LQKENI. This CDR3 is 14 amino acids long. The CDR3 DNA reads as TGTGCCAGCTCACCAACGGGGGGCCAAAACATTCAGTACTTC. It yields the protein CASSPTGGQNIQYF.

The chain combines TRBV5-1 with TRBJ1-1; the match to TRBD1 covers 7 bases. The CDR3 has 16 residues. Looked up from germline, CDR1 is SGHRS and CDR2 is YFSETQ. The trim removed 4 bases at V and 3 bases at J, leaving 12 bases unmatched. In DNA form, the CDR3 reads TGCGCCAGCAGCCTAGCACCCGACAGGGTATACACTGAAGCTTTCTTT. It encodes CASSLAPDRVYTEAFF.

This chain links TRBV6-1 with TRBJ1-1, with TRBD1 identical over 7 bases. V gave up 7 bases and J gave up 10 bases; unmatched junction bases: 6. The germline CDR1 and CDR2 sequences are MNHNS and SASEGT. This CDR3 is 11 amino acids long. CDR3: CASNRQGVAFF. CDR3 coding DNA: TGTGCCAGCAATAGACAGGGCGTAGCTTTCTTT.

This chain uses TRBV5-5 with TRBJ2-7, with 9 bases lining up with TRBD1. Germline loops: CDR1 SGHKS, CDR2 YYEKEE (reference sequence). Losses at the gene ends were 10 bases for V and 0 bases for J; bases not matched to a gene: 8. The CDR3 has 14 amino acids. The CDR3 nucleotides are TGTGCCTCGTCGTGGGGACAGGGCTCCTACGAGCAGTACGTC. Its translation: CASSWGQGSYEQYV.

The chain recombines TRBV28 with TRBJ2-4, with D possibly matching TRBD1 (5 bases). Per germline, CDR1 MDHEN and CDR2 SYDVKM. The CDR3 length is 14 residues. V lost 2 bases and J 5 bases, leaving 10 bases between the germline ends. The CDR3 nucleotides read TGTGCCAGCAGTTTAACGACAGCTCAAAACATTCAGTACTTC. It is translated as CASSLTTAQNIQYF. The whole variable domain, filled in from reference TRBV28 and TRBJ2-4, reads DVKVTQSSRYLVKRTGEKVFLECVQDMDHENMFWYRQDPGLGLRLIYFSYDVKMKEKGDIPEGYSVSREKKERFSLILESASTNQTSMYLCASSLTTAQNIQYFGAGTRLSVL.

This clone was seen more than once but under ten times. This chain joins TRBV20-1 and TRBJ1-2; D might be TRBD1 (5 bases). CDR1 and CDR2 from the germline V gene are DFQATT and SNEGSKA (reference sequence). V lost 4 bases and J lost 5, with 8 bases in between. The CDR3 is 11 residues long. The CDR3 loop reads CSATGYYGYTF. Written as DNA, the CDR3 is TGCAGTGCTACAGGGTATTATGGCTACACCTTC.

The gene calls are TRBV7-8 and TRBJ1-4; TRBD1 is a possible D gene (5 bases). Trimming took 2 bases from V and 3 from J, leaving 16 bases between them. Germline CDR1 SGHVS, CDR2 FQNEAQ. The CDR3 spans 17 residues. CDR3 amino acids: CASSLRDWTQANEKLFF. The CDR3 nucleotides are TGTGCCAGCAGCTTAAGAGATTGGACACAAGCTAATGAAAAACTGTTTTTT. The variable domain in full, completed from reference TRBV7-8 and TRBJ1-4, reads GAGVSQSPRYKVAKRGQDVALRCDPISGHVSLFWYQQALGQGPEFLTYFQNEAQLDKSGLPSDRFFAERPEGSVSTLKIQRTQQEDSAVYLCASSLRDWTQANEKLFFGSGTQLSVL.

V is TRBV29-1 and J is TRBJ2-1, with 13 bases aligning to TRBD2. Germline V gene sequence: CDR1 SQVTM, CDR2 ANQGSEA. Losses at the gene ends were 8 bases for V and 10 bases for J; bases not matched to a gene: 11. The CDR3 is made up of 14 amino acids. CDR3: CSISPGLAGSEQFF. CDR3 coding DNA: TGCAGCATTTCCCCGGGACTAGCGGGGTCCGAGCAGTTCTTC.

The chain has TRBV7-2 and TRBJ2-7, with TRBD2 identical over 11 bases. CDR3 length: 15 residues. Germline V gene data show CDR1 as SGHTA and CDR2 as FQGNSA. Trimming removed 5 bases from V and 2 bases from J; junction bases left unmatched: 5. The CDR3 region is CASSSIAGGPYEQYF. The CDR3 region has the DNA TGTGCCAGCAGCAGCATAGCGGGAGGGCCCTACGAGCAGTACTTC.

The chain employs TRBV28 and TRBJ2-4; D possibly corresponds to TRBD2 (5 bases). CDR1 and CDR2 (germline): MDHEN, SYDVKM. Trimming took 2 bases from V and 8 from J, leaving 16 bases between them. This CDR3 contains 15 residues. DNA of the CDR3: TGTGCCAGCAGTTTACCTTCGGGAACCGGGGACATTCAGTACTTC. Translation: CASSLPSGTGDIQYF.

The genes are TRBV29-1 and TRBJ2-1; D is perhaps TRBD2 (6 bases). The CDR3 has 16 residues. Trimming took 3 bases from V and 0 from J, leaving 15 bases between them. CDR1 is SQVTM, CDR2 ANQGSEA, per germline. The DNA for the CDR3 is TGCAGCGTTGAGACCCTAGCGCCCAGCTCCTACAATGAGCAGTTCTTC. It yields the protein CSVETLAPSSYNEQFF.

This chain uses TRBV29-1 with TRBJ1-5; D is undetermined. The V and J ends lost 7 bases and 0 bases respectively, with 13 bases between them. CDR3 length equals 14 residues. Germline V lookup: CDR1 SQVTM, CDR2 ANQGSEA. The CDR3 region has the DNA TGCAGCGCCGTGGCAGGCAATAGCAATCAGCCCCAGCATTTT. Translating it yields CSAVAGNSNQPQHF.

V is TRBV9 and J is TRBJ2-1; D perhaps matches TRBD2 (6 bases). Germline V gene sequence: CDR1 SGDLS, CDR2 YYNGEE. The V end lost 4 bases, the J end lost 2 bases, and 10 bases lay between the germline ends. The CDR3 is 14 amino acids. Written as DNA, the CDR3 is TGTGCCAGCAGCATCGGGGGTACCTACAATGAGCAGTTCTTC. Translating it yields CASSIGGTYNEQFF.

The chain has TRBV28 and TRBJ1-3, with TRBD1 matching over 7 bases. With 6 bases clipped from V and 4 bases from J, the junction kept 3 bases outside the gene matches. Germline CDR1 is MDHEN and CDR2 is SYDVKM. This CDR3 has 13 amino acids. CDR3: CASRRTGGNTIYF. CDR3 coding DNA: TGTGCCAGCAGGCGGACAGGAGGAAACACCATATATTTT.

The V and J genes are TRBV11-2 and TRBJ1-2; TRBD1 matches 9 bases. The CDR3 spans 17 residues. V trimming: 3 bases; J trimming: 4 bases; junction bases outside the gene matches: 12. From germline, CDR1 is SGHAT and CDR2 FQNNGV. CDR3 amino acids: CASSFGGTGILGYGYTF. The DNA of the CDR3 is TGTGCCAGCAGCTTCGGCGGGACAGGGATTTTGGGCTATGGCTACACCTTC.

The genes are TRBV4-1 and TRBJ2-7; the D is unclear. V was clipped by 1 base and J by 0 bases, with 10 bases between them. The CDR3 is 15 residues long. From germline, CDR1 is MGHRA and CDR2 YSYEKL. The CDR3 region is CASSQGPASSYEQYV. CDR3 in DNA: TGCGCCAGCAGCCAAGGTCCAGCGAGCTCCTACGAGCAGTACGTC.

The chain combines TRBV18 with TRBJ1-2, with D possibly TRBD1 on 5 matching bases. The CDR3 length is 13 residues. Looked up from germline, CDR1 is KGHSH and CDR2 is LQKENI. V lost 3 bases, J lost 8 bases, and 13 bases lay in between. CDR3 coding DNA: TGTGCCAGCTCACCCGTGACAGAGAAGGGCTACACCTTC. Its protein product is CASSPVTEKGYTF. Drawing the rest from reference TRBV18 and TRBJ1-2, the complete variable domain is NAGVMQNPRHLVRRRGQEARLRCSPMKGHSHVYWYRQLPEEGLKFMVYLQKENIIDESGMPKERFSAEFPKEGPSILRIQQVVRGDSAAYFCASSPVTEKGYTFGSGTRLTVV.

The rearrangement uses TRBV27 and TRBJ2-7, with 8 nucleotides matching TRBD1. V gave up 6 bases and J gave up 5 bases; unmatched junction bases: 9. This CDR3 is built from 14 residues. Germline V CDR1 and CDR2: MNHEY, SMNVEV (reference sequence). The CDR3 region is CASSLGTGSDEQYF. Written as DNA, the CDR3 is TGTGCCAGCAGCCTCGGGACAGGTAGCGACGAGCAGTACTTC.

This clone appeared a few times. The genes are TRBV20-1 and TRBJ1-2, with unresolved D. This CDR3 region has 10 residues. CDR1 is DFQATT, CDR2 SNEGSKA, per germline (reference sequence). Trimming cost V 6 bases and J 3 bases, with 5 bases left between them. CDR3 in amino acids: CSAGDYGYTF. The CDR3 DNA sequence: TGCAGTGCCGGAGACTATGGCTACACCTTC.